A single sample is the source of the 22 T cell receptor beta chains below, sequenced in a study of PD-L1 blockade in urothelial cancer. This sample's time point: peripheral blood 6 weeks after treatment start. Profiling relied on immunoSEQ multiplex PCR, and the TCRdb table lists in-frame clones only, not all of them. The sample has 40,000 to 45,000 clones, about 90% seen once; the top ten hold around 6.7%. This sample comprised PBMCs, obtained around atezolizumab (anti-PD-L1) treatment. Receptor source: a man between 65 and 79 years old with urothelial cancer.

The rearrangement joins TRBV20-1 to TRBJ2-7; tentative D call: TRBD2 (7 bases). Germline V lookup: CDR1 DFQATT, CDR2 SNEGSKA (reference sequence). The V gene lost 5 bases and the J gene lost 7 bases, with 12 bases spanning the gap. The CDR3 is made up of 11 amino acids. DNA of the CDR3: TGCAGTGCTCCGAAGGGGGGGGAGCAGTACTTC. This codes for CSAPKGGEQYF.

This clone was counted a single time. V and J are TRBV2 and TRBJ2-7, with 8 bases aligning to TRBD2. V shed 3 bases, J shed 4 bases, and the junction held 8 bases outside the gene matches. The CDR3 sequence is 15 residues long. Germline CDR1 is SNHLY and CDR2 is FYNNEI. CDR3 nucleotides: TGTGCCAGCAGTGACCCCCCGGGACTAGAGTACGAGCAGTACTTC. It encodes CASSDPPGLEYEQYF.

This clone was observed a handful of times. This chain links TRBV27 with TRBJ1-5; D not certain. This CDR3 has 13 residues. V lost 4 bases and J lost 0, with 4 bases in between. CDR1 MNHEY and CDR2 SMNVEV come from the germline V gene (reference sequence). CDR3 protein: CASSSGSNQPQHF. The CDR3 region has the DNA TGTGCCAGCAGTTCCGGTAGCAATCAGCCCCAGCATTTT.

The chain has TRBV6-5 and TRBJ2-2, with D maybe TRBD2 (6 bases). Trimming removed 5 bases from V and 4 bases from J, with 14 bases in between. CDR3 length: 15 amino acids. Germline V gene data show CDR1 as MNHEY and CDR2 as SVGAGI. DNA for the CDR3: TGTGCCAGCAGTCGGGACTCACCGCCCACCGGGGAGCTGTTTTTT. It codes for CASSRDSPPTGELFF.

The chain recombines TRBV21-1 with TRBJ2-2; the listed D gene, TRBD2, was not tested against the DNA. TRBV21-1 is flagged as a pseudogene. The CDR3 spans 18 residues. The CDR3 DNA is TGTGCCAGCAGCAATTTCCCTAGCGGGAGGGAGAACACCGGGGAGCTGTTTTTT. Amino acid sequence: CASSNFPSGRENTGELFF.

This sequence joins TRBV27 and TRBJ1-4; 8 nucleotides line up with TRBD1. The CDR3 totals 16 residues. J lost 7 bases, V lost 2 bases, and 9 bases had no gene match. Germline lookup yields CDR1 MNHEY and CDR2 SMNVEV (reference sequence). CDR3 bases: TGTGCCAGCAGTTTAAGTGGCAGGGGGCCTTTTGAAAAACTGTTTTTT. Translated, it gives CASSLSGRGPFEKLFF.

This rearrangement joins TRBV15 to TRBJ2-7; the D gene is possibly TRBD2 (5 bases). The V end was cut by 3 bases, the J end by 2 bases, with 14 bases between. The CDR3 runs 15 residues. Germline V gene sequence: CDR1 LNHNV, CDR2 YYDKDF (reference sequence). The CDR3 protein is CATSRWDSVPYEQYF. Here the CDR3 DNA reads TGTGCCACCAGCAGGTGGGATAGCGTACCCTACGAGCAGTACTTC.

The chain uses TRBV15 and TRBJ2-7, with D possibly matching TRBD2 (6 bases). V was cut by 1 base and J by 6 bases, with 16 bases left in between. The length of the CDR3 is 15 residues. Germline loops: CDR1 LNHNV, CDR2 YYDKDF (reference sequence). The chain's CDR3 is CATSRAGTWASEQYF. The CDR3 bases are TGTGCCACCAGCAGAGCCGGGACTTGGGCATCCGAGCAGTACTTC.

The chain carries TRBV15 and TRBJ2-7; 8 bases are a match to TRBD1. With 0 bases clipped from V and 12 bases from J, the junction kept 22 bases outside the gene matches. The CDR3 spans 18 residues. Germline-derived CDR1 and CDR2 are LNHNV and YYDKDF (reference sequence). The CDR3, as DNA: TGTGCCACCAGCAGAGATTCTGTGATAAAGGGGTCGGACAGGGTGTTGTACTTC. The encoded protein is CATSRDSVIKGSDRVLYF.

This chain uses TRBV5-1 with TRBJ2-3, with D tentatively TRBD1 (5 bases). The CDR3 spans 15 residues. Germline CDR1 SGHRS, CDR2 YFSETQ. Trimming cost V 0 bases and J 2 bases, with 10 bases left between them. DNA for the CDR3: TGCGCCAGCAGCTTGGGTGGGGCGACCACAGATACGCAGTATTTT. This encodes CASSLGGATTDTQYF. The full variable domain, rest sourced from reference TRBV5-1 and TRBJ2-3, is KAGVTQTPRYLIKTRGQQVTLSCSPISGHRSVSWYQQTPGQGLQFLFEYFSETQRNKGNFPGRFSGRQFSNSRSEMNVSTLELGDSALYLCASSLGGATTDTQYFGPGTRLTVL.

The J gene is TRBJ1-4, the V gene TRBV14, with TRBD1 matching 8 bases. Germline CDR1 and CDR2: SGHDN and FVKESK. Trimming took 4 bases from V and 13 from J; bases not matched to a gene: 11. This CDR3 has 14 residues. The CDR3 region has the DNA TGTGCCAGCAGCCCACAACCCTTGACAGGGGCACTGTTTTTT. Its translation: CASSPQPLTGALFF.

This CDR3 is CASSEKIAGARGNEQFF. For the CDR3, the DNA is TGTGCCAGCAGCGAGAAGATAGCGGGGGCGCGAGGCAATGAGCAGTTCTTC. The V and J genes are TRBV9 and TRBJ2-1; 9 bases align to TRBD2. The J segment lost 6 bases and the V segment lost 3 bases, leaving 13 bases of the junction unmatched. Germline lookup yields CDR1 SGDLS and CDR2 YYNGEE. The CDR3 covers 17 residues.

The rearrangement uses TRBV5-6 and TRBJ1-1; tentatively, D is TRBD1 (5 bases). V was trimmed by 0 bases and J by 11 bases, leaving 11 bases between them. The CDR3 spans 12 residues. Germline values: CDR1 SGHDT, CDR2 YYEEEE. Written as DNA, the CDR3 is TGTGCCAGCAGCTTGGTAGAAGGGGCCGCTTTCTTT. It yields the protein CASSLVEGAAFF. Full variable domain (missing parts from reference TRBV5-6 and TRBJ1-1): DAGVTQSPTHLIKTRGQQVTLRCSPKSGHDTVSWYQQALGQGPQFIFQYYEEEERQRGNFPDRFSGHQFPNYSSELNVNALLLGDSALYLCASSLVEGAAFFGQGTRLTVV.

The CDR3 sequence is CASSLVGTAYGELFF. CDR3 DNA sequence: TGTGCCAGCAGCTTAGTAGGGACAGCCTACGGGGAGCTGTTTTTT. The chain uses TRBV7-2 and TRBJ2-2, with TRBD1 identical over 7 bases. The CDR3 length is 15 residues. V lost 1 base, J lost 7 bases, and 6 bases stayed unmatched. Germline-derived CDR1 and CDR2 are SGHTA and FQGNSA.

The chain recombines TRBV19 with TRBJ2-5, with 8 positions matching TRBD2. Germline CDR1 and CDR2: LNHDA and SQIVND (reference sequence). Unmatched junction bases numbered 8, after V lost 1 base and J lost 1 base. The CDR3 is made up of 17 amino acids. The CDR3 reads CASSIGGAGALQETQYF. The CDR3 bases are TGTGCCAGTAGTATAGGGGGAGCGGGAGCTCTCCAAGAGACCCAGTACTTC.

This clone was seen just once. CDR3 DNA sequence: TGCGCCAGCAGCCCCGAGACCCACAGGGTCACTGAAGCTTTCTTT. It is translated as CASSPETHRVTEAFF. J is TRBJ1-1 and V is TRBV5-1, with D perhaps matching TRBD1 (6 bases). This CDR3 has 15 amino acids. CDR1 SGHRS and CDR2 YFSETQ come from the germline V gene. Trimming removed 4 bases at V and 4 bases at J, with 17 bases between.

The rearrangement uses TRBV6-1 and TRBJ1-2; 9 bases line up with TRBD1. Unmatched junction bases numbered 5, after V lost 1 base and J lost 2 bases. Per germline, CDR1 MNHNS and CDR2 SASEGT. This CDR3 contains 16 residues. The CDR3: CASSEGGTGSNYGYTF. CDR3 bases: TGTGCCAGCAGTGAAGGAGGGACAGGGAGCAACTATGGCTACACCTTC.

This sequence joins TRBV19 and TRBJ2-1; TRBD2 aligns across 8 bases. Germline-derived CDR1 and CDR2 are LNHDA and SQIVND (reference sequence). The CDR3 is 19 amino acids. Germline trimming cut 5 bases from V and 3 bases from J; bases unmatched to any gene: 18. The CDR3 DNA is TGTGCCAGTAGTCCCCTACCCCGAACTAGCGGAGGAATCTACAATGAGCAGTTCTTC. Translated: CASSPLPRTSGGIYNEQFF.

This chain links TRBV4-1 with TRBJ2-2; 9 positions match TRBD2. Germline CDR1 is MGHRA and CDR2 is YSYEKL. Unmatched junction bases numbered 10, after V lost 1 base and J lost 7 bases. The CDR3 is made up of 17 amino acids. CDR3 residues: CASSQASGTTQGGELFF. The CDR3 DNA follows: TGCGCCAGCAGCCAAGCTAGCGGGACCACGCAAGGCGGGGAGCTGTTTTTT.

The chain is built from TRBV9 and TRBJ1-5, with TRBD1 matching 7 bases. Trimming at V came to 5 bases and at J to 6 bases, leaving 5 bases not matched to a gene. The CDR3 is 13 residues long. Germline V gene data show CDR1 as SGDLS and CDR2 as YYNGEE. The CDR3: CASSETGFQPQHF. CDR3 sequence (DNA): TGTGCCAGCAGTGAGACAGGGTTTCAGCCCCAGCATTTT.

The rearrangement links TRBV6-5 to TRBJ1-2; TRBD1 aligns across 7 bases. The CDR3 contains 14 residues. Germline CDR1 reads MNHEY; CDR2 reads SVGAGI. V dropped 6 bases and J dropped 5; count of bases not matched to a gene: 9. CDR3: CASRGPGQRYGYTF. The CDR3 DNA sequence: TGTGCCAGCAGGGGACCGGGACAGCGGTATGGCTACACCTTC.

This chain joins TRBV28 and TRBJ2-3, with 9 bases that match TRBD2. The CDR3 is made up of 17 amino acids. CDR1 MDHEN and CDR2 SYDVKM come from the germline V gene. J lost 4 bases, V lost 0 bases, and 8 bases had no gene match. The CDR3 DNA follows: TGTGCCAGCAGTTTATGGAATCCGCGGGAGGGCCCAGATACGCAGTATTTT. This encodes CASSLWNPREGPDTQYF.